This T cell receptor (beta chain) was identified in a study of cytomegalovirus exposure and HLA in healthy donors (dated by TCRdb to about 2017). Looking at the study overall: An earlier analysis of roughly 500 of the donors reported 250 to 350 Gb of sequence data and more than 90 million unique TCR beta sequences from 190 million or so T cells. Among 350 to 400 genotyped donors of the cohort, an average of approximately 240,000 unique TCR beta nucleotide sequences were sequenced per donor, around a sixth of them non-productive. Of the 398 genotyped donors, over 65% fell in the genetic ancestry cluster associated with self-reported Caucasian donors. Roughly 5 DR-DQ haplotypes were handled as single units for association and clustering because linkage in the cohort was strong. The number of donors typed differed by locus, with 629-630 for A, B, C, DRB1 and DQB1, around 520 for DQA1, 600 to 610 for DPA1, and about 450 for DPB1. A later analysis re-analyzed previously published TCR beta repertoires from roughly 630 donors and added high-resolution HLA genotyping to study TCR occurrence patterns. The T cell repertoires of 666 subjects were profiled by immunosequencing and related to cytomegalovirus serostatus. Donor age, sex, ethnicity and CMV serostatus were compiled alongside the repertoire data. Approximately 330 gigabases of sequencing data and around 85 million unique TCR sequences made up an early release that covered under 750 HLA-typed donors. A separate validation cohort of some 130 different subjects was used in addition to the roughly 640-subject first cohort. Rather than drawing on any new phenotypic data, the later analysis identified candidate immune exposures from TCR beta sequences and the way those sequences occurred across donors. High-throughput TCR immunosequencing, statistical association of individual TCRs with disease status, and machine learning were combined to predict cytomegalovirus infection status. HLA typing included class I and class II loci at four-digit resolution. All discovery cohort repertoires had been generated using a single sequencing platform. In a later genetic analysis, genome-wide SNP genotypes for about three fifths of the roughly 670 donors were used, and that subset was treated as a discovery cohort. The study aimed to test whether cataloging public T cell receptors could reveal signatures of past pathogen exposure. An earlier analysis of several hundred of the donors applied high-throughput TCR beta sequencing to assess whether each TCR beta V gene segment acted as functional or pseudogenic. General conclusions and limits of the study: Cytomegalovirus status was reported to be diagnosed by the classifier with high specificity and sensitivity in both the original and validation cohorts. Correlated functional status among segregating V segments might be attributable to linkage disequilibrium, but an unknown experimental factor could not be ruled out. The cohort was sequenced for TCR beta chains only, and without alpha or paired-chain data the features that could be detected were limited. In a later analysis, about 16,000 TCR beta sequences were associated with specific HLA alleles at a false discovery rate of 0.05. In an earlier analysis of some 500 of the donors, most TCR beta V segments were observed in productive rearrangements about 87% or about 30% of the time, broadly matching IMGT annotations. Most CMV-associated TCR beta chains appeared to be HLA-restricted in a later analysis, and the HLA associations seemed to be driven largely by CMV exposure. A later analysis found that TCR association rates varied across HLA loci, with DRB1 alleles showing the most associated TCRs and HLA-C alleles the fewest. Several of the top co-occurrence clusters appeared to be linked to parvovirus B19, influenza, CMV and Epstein-Barr virus, according to a later analysis. A further reported finding was that TCR beta sequences accurately predicted the HLA-A and HLA-B alleles for most subjects in the first cohort. Because the 87-base-pair reads could not distinguish some IMGT-functional V segments, including TRBV6-2 and TRBV6-3, those segments were excluded. Immune exposure information for the cohort was limited to CMV serostatus. V-gene and J-gene trimming of TCR beta chains was associated with a missense DCLRE1C variant in a later genetic analysis, and the association was replicated in an independent cohort. In a later analysis, HLA-associated TCR beta chains were found to be more clonally expanded and to have lower generation probabilities than equally common non-associated chains. Around 16 rarely observed V segments, including chromosome 9 orphons, were excluded from the earlier analysis of about 610 of the donors because counts were too low. The authors suggested that the approach could potentially be extended to other disease states and immunological phenotypes. Because HLA typing was missing for some donors at each locus, association tests included only the typed subset. Sequencing depth was assumed to be roughly uniform across donors in the presence/absence analyses, though that assumption may not hold. The study gave a list of 150 to 200 TCR beta chains associated with cytomegalovirus. Most TCR sequences were seen in very few donors, while some public TCRs were found in many individuals. A cluster of highly shared sequence variants was judged likely to represent a technical artifact of the sequencing pipeline. Assigning TCR associations to individual alleles was difficult when HLA alleles, especially DR and DQ, strongly co-occurred. Compared with the roughly 710-donor mean, donors in an Asian-associated ancestry cluster had fewer N-insertions in productive TCRs, according to a later genetic analysis. A few of the identified cytomegalovirus-associated TCR beta chains were confirmed in vitro to be specific for cytomegalovirus antigens.

Library construction relied on the immunoSEQ multiplex PCR assay. A mixture of 60 forward primers for TCR Vbeta segments and 13 reverse primers for TCR Jbeta segments was used in the multiplex PCR. A multiplex PCR assay on genomic DNA amplified the CDR3 region of rearranged TCR beta genes. Amplified TCR beta libraries were sequenced as 87-base-pair reads on the Illumina HiSeq System. The source study handled its data this way. A later analysis tallied roughly 78 million unique TCR beta chains across the 666 repertoires, and 10 million to 11 million of those chains were shared by two or more donors. Raw reads were error-corrected and collapsed into unique sequences by a nearest-neighbor algorithm in which closely related sequences were merged to remove PCR and sequencing errors. Alignment of CDR3 sequences to IMGT reference sequences was used to assign V, D and J gene segments. For a sequence to be retained, a match of at least six nucleotides to both a V gene segment and a J gene segment was required. Rearrangements were called productive when the CDR3 lacked stop codons and stayed in frame with V and J; all others were non-productive. Following IMGT convention, CDR3 was defined as the stretch from the second conserved V-encoded cysteine up to the conserved J-encoded phenylalanine. The earlier analysis of about 500 of the donors excluded sequences that lacked an unambiguous match to a single V gene segment. An earlier analysis of 587 of the donors classified V segments as functional when productive rearrangements were above 56.7% and as segregating when the standard deviation between donors was above 5%. A statistical classification framework was built to diagnose cytomegalovirus status from the catalog of TCR beta chain sequences. A later analysis assigned V and J genes by comparing TCR nucleotide sequences with IMGT/GENE-DB human TR gene sequences. Using the TCRdist pipeline, a later analysis assigned CDR3 sequences along with most-parsimonious VDJ recombination scenarios. In a later analysis, each TCR beta chain was defined by its CDR3 amino acid sequence together with its V-gene family, and reads lacking a unique V-gene family were excluded. As a way to deal with suspected cross-contamination and a sequencing artifact, a later analysis dropped approximately 590 nucleotide sequences that were highly shared and had low generation probability. In a later analysis, a clonal expansion index was calculated for each public chain from normalized within-repertoire ranks of inferred template counts. In a later analysis, generation probabilities were computed using a VDJ recombination model fitted to out-of-frame rearrangements, and the results were checked against IGoR. A later analysis scored TCR-TCR, TCR-HLA and TCR-CMV co-occurrence with hypergeometric tests, applying a repertoire-size bias correction to TCR pairs. To estimate false discovery rates, a later analysis permuted the HLA or CMV assignments 20 times. In a later analysis, co-occurring TCRs were grouped using DBSCAN, with TCRdist sequence similarity added in when clustering inside HLA-allele-positive subsets. Co-occurrence clustering excluded repertoires with fewer than 30,000 or more than 120,000 public chains, plus five with anomalous nucleotide sharing. The table was pulled from immuneACCESS by TCRdb, which kept in-frame rearrangements only. Such tables lose some clones; where checked, under half of the loss comes from unresolved V genes, and the rest has no known cause. The V and J calls and the clone size are those of that table, but D and trimming were determined from the DNA. Here the sample has around 150,000 clones; about two thirds occur a single time. The ten most abundant clones make up under 5.5% of the sample.

As for this clone: Its antigen remains unidentified. Base-call qualities are not available, and no considerably larger clone is one nucleotide away.

The cohort comprised several hundred healthy bone marrow donors. Cohort members were all nominally healthy when sampled, although unrecorded immune exposures were likely present. The donor tested CMV seropositive and was one of the 289 seropositive cohort members. Every donor gave a peripheral blood sample, and the peripheral blood mononuclear cells from that sample were used for TCR beta sequencing. The Qiagen DNeasy Blood Extraction Kit was used to extract genomic DNA from the blood cell samples. V is cut back by 4 bases and J by 3 bases, with 3 bases in the junction unmatched. The germline V gene (reference sequence) specifies SEHNR as CDR1 and FQNEAQ as CDR2. The CDR3 runs 13 residues from the cysteine to the phenylalanine. Only the CDR3 DNA is retained, 39 bases long and in frame from the first base.

The chain is assembled from TRBV7-9 and TRBJ2-7; TRBD2 aligns with 7 central bases. The clonotype was recovered from a man aged 45-65 years in good health and CMV-seropositive. The sequencing input was PBMCs. The CDR3 protein sequence reads: CASSSTSDYEQYF. The bases read TGTGCCAGCAGCTCAACTAGCGACTACGAGCAGTACTTC.